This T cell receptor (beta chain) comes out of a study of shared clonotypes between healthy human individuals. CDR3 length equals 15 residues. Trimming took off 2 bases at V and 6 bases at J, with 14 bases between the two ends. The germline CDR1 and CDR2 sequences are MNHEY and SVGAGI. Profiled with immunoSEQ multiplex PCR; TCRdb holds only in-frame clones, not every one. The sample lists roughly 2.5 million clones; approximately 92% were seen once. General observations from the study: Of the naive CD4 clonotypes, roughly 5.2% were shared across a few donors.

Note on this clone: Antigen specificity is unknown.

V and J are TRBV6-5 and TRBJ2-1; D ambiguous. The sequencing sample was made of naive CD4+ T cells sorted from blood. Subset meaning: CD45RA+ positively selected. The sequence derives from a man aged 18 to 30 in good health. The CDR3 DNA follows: TGTGCCAGCAGTTACGGCAGAGCCTTCGGCAATGAGCAGTTCTTC. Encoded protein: CASSYGRAFGNEQFF.